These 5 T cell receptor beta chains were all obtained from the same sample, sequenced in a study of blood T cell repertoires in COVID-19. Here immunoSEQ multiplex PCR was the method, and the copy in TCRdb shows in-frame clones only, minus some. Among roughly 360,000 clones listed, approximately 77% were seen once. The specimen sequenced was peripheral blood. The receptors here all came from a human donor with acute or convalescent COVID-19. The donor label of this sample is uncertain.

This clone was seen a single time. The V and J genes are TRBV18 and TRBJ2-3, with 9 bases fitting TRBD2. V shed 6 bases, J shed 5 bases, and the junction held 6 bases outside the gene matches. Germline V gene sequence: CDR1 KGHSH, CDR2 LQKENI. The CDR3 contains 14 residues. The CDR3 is CASSPLLAGDTQYF. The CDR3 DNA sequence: TGTGCCAGCTCGCCCCTACTAGCGGGAGATACGCAGTATTTT. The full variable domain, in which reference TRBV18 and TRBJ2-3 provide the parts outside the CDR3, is NAGVMQNPRHLVRRRGQEARLRCSPMKGHSHVYWYRQLPEEGLKFMVYLQKENIIDESGMPKERFSAEFPKEGPSILRIQQVVRGDSAAYFCASSPLLAGDTQYFGPGTRLTVL.

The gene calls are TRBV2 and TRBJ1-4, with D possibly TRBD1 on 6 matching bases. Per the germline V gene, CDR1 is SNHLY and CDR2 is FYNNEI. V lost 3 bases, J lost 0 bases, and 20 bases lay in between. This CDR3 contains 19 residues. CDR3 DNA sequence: TGTGCCAGCAGTGATTGGGGGACGCACAGGGAATCAACTAATGAAAAACTGTTTTTT. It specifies CASSDWGTHRESTNEKLFF.

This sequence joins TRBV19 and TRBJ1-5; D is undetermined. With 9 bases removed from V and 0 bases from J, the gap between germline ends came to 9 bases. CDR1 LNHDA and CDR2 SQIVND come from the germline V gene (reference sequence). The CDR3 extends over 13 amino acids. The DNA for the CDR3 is TGTGCCAGCGCCGGGTTTAGCAATCAGCCCCAGCATTTT. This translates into CASAGFSNQPQHF.

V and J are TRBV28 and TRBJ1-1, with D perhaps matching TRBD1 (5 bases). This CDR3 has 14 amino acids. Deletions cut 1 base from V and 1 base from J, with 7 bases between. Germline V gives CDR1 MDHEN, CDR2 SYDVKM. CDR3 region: CASSLLGGNTEAFF. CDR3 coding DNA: TGTGCCAGCAGTTTATTGGGGGGGAACACTGAAGCTTTCTTT.

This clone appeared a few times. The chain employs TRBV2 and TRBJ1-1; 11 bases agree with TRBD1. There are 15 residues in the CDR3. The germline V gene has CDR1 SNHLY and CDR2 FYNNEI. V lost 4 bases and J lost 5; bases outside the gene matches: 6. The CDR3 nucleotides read TGTGCCAGCAGTGTAGGACAGGGGGCAGTAACTGAAGCTTTCTTT. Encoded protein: CASSVGQGAVTEAFF.